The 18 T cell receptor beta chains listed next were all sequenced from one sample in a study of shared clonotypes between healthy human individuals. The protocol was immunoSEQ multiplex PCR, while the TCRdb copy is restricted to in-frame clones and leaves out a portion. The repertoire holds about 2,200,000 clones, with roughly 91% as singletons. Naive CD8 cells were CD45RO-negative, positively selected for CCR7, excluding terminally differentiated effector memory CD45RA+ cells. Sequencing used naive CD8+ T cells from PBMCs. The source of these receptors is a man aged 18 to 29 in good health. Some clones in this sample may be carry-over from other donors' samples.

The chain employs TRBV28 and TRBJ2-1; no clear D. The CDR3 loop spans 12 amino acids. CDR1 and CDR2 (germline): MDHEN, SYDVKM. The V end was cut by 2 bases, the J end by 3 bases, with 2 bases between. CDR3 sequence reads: CASSLLYNEQFF. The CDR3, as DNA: TGTGCCAGCAGTTTACTCTACAATGAGCAGTTCTTC.

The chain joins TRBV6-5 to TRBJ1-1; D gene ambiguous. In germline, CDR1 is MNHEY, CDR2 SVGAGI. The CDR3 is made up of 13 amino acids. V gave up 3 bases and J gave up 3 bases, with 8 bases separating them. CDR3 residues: CASSYGTHTEAFF. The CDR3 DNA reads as TGTGCCAGCAGTTATGGTACTCACACTGAAGCTTTCTTT.

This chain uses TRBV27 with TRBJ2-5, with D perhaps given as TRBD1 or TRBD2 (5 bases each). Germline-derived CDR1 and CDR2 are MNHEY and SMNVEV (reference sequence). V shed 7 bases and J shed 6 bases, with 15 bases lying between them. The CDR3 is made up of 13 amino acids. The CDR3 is CASIPTGGQTQYF. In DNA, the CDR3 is TGTGCCAGCATTCCGACTGGGGGACAGACCCAGTACTTC.

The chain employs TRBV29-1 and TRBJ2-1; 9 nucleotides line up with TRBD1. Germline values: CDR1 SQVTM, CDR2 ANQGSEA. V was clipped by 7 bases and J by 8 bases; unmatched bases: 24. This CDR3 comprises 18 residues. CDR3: CSAREPGQGGGPFDEQFF. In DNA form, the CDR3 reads TGCAGCGCCAGAGAACCGGGACAGGGTGGGGGTCCTTTCGATGAGCAGTTCTTC.

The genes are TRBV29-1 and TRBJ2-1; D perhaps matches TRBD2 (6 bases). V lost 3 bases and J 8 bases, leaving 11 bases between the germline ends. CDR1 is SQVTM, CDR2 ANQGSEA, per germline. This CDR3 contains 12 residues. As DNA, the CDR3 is TGCAGCGTTGAGGAGGGCCTCTATGAGCAGTTCTTC. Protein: CSVEEGLYEQFF.

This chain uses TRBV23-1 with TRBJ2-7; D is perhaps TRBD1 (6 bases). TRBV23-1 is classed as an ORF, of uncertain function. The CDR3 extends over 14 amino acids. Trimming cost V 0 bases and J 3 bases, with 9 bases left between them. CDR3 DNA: TGCGCCAGCAGTCAATCGGCCAGGGGCTACGAGCAGTACTTC. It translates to CASSQSARGYEQYF.

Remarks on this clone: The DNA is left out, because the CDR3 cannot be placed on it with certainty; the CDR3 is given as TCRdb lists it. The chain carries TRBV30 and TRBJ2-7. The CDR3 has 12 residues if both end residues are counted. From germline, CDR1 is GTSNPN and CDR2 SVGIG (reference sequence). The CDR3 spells CAWSLRQHEQYF.

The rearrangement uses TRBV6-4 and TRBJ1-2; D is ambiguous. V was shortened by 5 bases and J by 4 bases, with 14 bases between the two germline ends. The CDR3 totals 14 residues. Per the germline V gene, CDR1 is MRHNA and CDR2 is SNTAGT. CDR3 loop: CASSPGLSLYGYTF. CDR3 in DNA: TGTGCCAGCAGTCCCGGATTAAGCCTCTATGGCTACACCTTC.

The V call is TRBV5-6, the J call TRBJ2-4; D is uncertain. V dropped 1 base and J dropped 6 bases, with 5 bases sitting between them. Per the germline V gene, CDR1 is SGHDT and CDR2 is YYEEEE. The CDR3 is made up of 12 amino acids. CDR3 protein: CASSLLGNIQYF. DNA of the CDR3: TGTGCCAGCAGCTTGCTAGGAAACATTCAGTACTTC. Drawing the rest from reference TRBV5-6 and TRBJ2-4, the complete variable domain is DAGVTQSPTHLIKTRGQQVTLRCSPKSGHDTVSWYQQALGQGPQFIFQYYEEEERQRGNFPDRFSGHQFPNYSSELNVNALLLGDSALYLCASSLLGNIQYFGAGTRLSVL.

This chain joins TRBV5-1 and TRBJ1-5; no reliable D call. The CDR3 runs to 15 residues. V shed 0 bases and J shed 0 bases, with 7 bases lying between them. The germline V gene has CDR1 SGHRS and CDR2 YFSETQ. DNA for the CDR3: TGCGCCAGCAGCTTGGGCCCAAGTAGCAATCAGCCCCAGCATTTT. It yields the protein CASSLGPSSNQPQHF. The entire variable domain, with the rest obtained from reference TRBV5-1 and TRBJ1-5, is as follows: KAGVTQTPRYLIKTRGQQVTLSCSPISGHRSVSWYQQTPGQGLQFLFEYFSETQRNKGNFPGRFSGRQFSNSRSEMNVSTLELGDSALYLCASSLGPSSNQPQHFGDGTRLSIL.

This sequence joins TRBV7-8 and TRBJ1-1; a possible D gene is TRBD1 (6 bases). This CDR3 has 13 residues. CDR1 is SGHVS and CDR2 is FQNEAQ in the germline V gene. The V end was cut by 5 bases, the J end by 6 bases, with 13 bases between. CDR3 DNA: TGTGCCAGCAGCCTATACAGGGTCCCTGAAGCTTTCTTT. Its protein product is CASSLYRVPEAFF.

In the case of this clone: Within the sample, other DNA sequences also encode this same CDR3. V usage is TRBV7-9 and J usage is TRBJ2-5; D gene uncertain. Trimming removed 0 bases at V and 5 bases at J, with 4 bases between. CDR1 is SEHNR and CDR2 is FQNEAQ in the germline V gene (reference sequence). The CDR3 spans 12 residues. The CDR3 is CASSLAGETQYF. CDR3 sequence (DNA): TGTGCCAGCAGCTTAGCAGGGGAGACCCAGTACTTC.

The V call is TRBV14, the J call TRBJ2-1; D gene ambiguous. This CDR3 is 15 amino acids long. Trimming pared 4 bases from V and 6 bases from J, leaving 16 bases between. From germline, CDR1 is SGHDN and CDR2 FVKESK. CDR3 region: CASSPTYSAGNEQFF. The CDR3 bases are TGTGCCAGCAGCCCGACTTATTCGGCCGGCAATGAGCAGTTCTTC.

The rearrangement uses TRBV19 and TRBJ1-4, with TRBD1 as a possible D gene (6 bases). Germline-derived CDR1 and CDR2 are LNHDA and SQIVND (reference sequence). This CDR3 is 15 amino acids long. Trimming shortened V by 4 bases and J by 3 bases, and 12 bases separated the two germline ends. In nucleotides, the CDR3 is TGTGCCAGTAGTACAGGGGCTGCGGCTAATGAAAAACTGTTTTTT. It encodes CASSTGAAANEKLFF.

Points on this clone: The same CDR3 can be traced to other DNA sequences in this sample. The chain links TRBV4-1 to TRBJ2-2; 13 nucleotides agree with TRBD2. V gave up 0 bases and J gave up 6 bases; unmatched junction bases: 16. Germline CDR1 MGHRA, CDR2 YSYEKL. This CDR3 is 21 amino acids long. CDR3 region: CASSQERGQVGTSGKAGELFF. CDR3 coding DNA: TGCGCCAGCAGCCAAGAGAGAGGCCAAGTTGGGACTAGCGGGAAGGCCGGGGAGCTGTTTTTT.

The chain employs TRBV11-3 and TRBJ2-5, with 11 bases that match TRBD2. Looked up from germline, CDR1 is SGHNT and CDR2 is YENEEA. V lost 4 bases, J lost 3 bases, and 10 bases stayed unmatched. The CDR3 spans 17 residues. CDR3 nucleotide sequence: TGTGCCAGCAGCTCCGGGACTAGCGGATGGGGCAAAGAGACCCAGTACTTC. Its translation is CASSSGTSGWGKETQYF.

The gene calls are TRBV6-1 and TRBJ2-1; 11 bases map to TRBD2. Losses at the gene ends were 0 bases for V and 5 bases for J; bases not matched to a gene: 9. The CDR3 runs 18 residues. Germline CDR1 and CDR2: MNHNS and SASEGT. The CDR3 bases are TGTGCCAGCAGTGAAGCTCCGGCCGGGACTAGCGGAAACAATGAGCAGTTCTTC. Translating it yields CASSEAPAGTSGNNEQFF.

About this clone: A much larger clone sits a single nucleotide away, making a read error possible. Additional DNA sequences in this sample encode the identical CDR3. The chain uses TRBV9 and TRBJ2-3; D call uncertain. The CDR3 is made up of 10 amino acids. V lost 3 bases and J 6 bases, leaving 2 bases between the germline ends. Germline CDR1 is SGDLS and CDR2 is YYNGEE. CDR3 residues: CASSGDTQYF. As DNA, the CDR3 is TGTGCCAGCAGCGGGGATACGCAGTATTTT.